The entry that follows covers one T cell receptor (beta chain) sequence. The antigen is undetermined. The germline V gene has CDR1 GTSNPN and CDR2 SVGIG (reference sequence). The CDR3 loop spans 13 amino acids. V was pared by 4 bases and J by 0 bases, with 7 bases between. Amplification used 60 Vbeta primers and 13 Jbeta primers. Only in-frame clones appear in the TCRdb table, and some are missing; sequencing was by immunoSEQ multiplex PCR. This table holds about 150,000 clones, less than 85% found once. This entry belongs to a study of cytomegalovirus exposure and HLA in healthy donors. Regarding the study as a whole: Reportedly, a later analysis found an Asian-associated ancestry cluster had fewer N-insertions than the roughly 670-donor mean. The study recorded 150 to 200 TCR beta chains that were cytomegalovirus-associated. Certain indistinguishable V segments, among them TRBV6-2 and TRBV6-3, were excluded.

This sequence was found in a woman in her sixties or seventies in good health and CMV-seropositive. The sequenced sample consisted of PBMCs. The chain uses TRBV30 and TRBJ1-3, with D tentatively TRBD1 (5 bases). The CDR3 DNA follows: TGTGCCTGGACAGGGAACTCTGGAAACACCATATATTTT. Protein: CAWTGNSGNTIYF.